This T cell receptor beta chain was identified in a study of identical twins. This clonotype was seen at least ten times. The antigen remains undetermined. All donors were healthy Caucasians. Template switching (which added a universal primer site) was used, and cDNA carried unique molecular identifiers. MiXCR, applied by TCRdb to the 5' RACE reads, yields one record per CDR3 protein. The sample has hundreds of thousands of distinct CDR3 sequences; over 11% are singletons. Germline CDR1 reads SNHLY; CDR2 reads FYNNEI. J lost 1 base, V lost 3 bases, and 11 bases had no gene match. This CDR3 contains 18 residues. Notes on the study in general: The study found excess low generation probability among twin-shared out-of-frame alpha sequences.

The TCR sequence derives from a woman under 30 in good health. The chain employs TRBV2 and TRBJ1-5; 8 bases are a match to TRBD1. The specimen was memory (CD45RO+) T cells sorted from blood. CDR3 loop: CASSESWTGLRSNQPQHF. In DNA, the CDR3 is TGTGCCAGCAGTGAGTCCTGGACAGGGCTTAGGAGCAATCAGCCCCAGCATTTT.